A selection of T cell receptor beta chains follows, all from one sample in a study of shared clonotypes between healthy human individuals. Only in-frame clones appear in the TCRdb table, and some are missing; sequencing was by immunoSEQ multiplex PCR. The sample includes about 710,000 clones, 73% seen only once; the top ten take roughly 2%. The source material was memory CD4+ T cells sorted from blood. The receptors derive from a woman in her 30s in good health. CDR3s include the opening cysteine and the closing phenylalanine or tryptophan. Fields, in order: V gene, J gene, CDR3 protein.

>TRBV19|TRBJ2-2
CASRNTGAPNTGELFF
>TRBV28|TRBJ2-7
CASSSAGAYEQYF
>TRBV11-2|TRBJ2-2
CASSSDRVTGELFF
>TRBV19|TRBJ2-1
CASSSSGAGGRNEQFF
>TRBV10-3|TRBJ2-7
CAISGIGHEQYF
>TRBV27|TRBJ1-2
CASSLSIGGRESGYTF
>TRBV5-1|TRBJ2-2
CASSPDPGPSGGELFF
>TRBV25-1|TRBJ2-1
CASSDPDSDGYNEQFF
>TRBV28|TRBJ2-2
CASSLIPSGTNTGELFF
>TRBV5-1|TRBJ2-1
CASSFSPTGTSYNEQFF
>TRBV6-1|TRBJ2-1
CASSGTDYNEQFF
>TRBV5-1|TRBJ1-4
CASSLGARGMTNEKLFF
>TRBV30|TRBJ2-3
CAWNRGTESTDTQYF
>TRBV29-1|TRBJ1-2
CSVVRAEDYGYTF
>TRBV5-1|TRBJ2-5
CASSLNPNNQETQYF
>TRBV19|TRBJ2-1
CASKRASSYNEQFF
>TRBV6-1|TRBJ1-3
CASSEALGGGNTIYF
>TRBV6-5|TRBJ2-3
CASSSRPNPGTDTQYF
>TRBV9|TRBJ2-1
CASSPRTSGSSYNEQFF
>TRBV5-1|TRBJ2-1
CASSMTGRSSYNEQFF
>TRBV7-7|TRBJ2-3
CASSPSGRGADTQYF
>TRBV7-9|TRBJ1-2
CASSLQELYGYTF
>TRBV27|TRBJ2-7
CASRGGSSYEQYF
>TRBV30|TRBJ2-7
CAWSTVGHEQYF